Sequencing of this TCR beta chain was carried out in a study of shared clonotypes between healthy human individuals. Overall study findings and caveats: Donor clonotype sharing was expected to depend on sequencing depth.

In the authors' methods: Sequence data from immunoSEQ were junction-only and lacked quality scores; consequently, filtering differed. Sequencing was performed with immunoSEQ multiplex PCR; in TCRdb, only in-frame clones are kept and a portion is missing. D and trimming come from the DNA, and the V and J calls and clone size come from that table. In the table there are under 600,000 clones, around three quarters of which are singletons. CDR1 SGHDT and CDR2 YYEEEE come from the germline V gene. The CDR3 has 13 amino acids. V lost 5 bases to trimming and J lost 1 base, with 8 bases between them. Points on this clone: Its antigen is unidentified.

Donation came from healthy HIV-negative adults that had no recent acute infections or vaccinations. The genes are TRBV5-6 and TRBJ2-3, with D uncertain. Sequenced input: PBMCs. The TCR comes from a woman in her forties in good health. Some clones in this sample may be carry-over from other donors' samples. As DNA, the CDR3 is TGTGCCAGCAGGGGCTCAGGCACAGATACGCAGTATTTT. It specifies CASRGSGTDTQYF.